This T cell receptor beta chain was captured by sequencing in a study of T cells in Graves' hyperthyroidism and ophthalmopathy. Points from the study as a whole: Ophthalmopathy and stable hyperthyroidism were told apart by a 13 V-J model. Expanded thyroid clonotypes (above 0.001) were mostly also found in blood.

Graves' hyperthyroidism was deemed stable given no ophthalmopathy progression within 18 months. Patients aged 18 to 65 had newly diagnosed hyperthyroidism lasting under 2 months. A word on this clonotype: Its matching antigen is unknown.

Amplification targeted TCR beta CDR3 regions from RNA transcripts. The TCR CDR3 was amplified in a first-round RT-PCR using the HTBI primer set. TCRdb processed the multiplex PCR reads anew with MiXCR; each CDR3 protein has one entry. The sample lists about 840,000 distinct CDR3 sequences; 35% to 40% were seen once. This CDR3 spans 12 amino acids. Per the germline V gene, CDR1 is SQVTM and CDR2 is ANQGSEA. V was trimmed by 6 bases and J by 10 bases, leaving 16 bases between them. Sequencing was done on a sample of blood. The receptor was derived from a man in his late teens or twenties with Graves' hyperthyroidism. The rearrangement links TRBV29-1 to TRBJ2-1; no clear D. As DNA, the CDR3 is TGCAGCGTGAAACGGGCCGCACGGGAGCAGTTCTTC. This sequence encodes CSVKRAAREQFF.